This T cell receptor beta chain was documented in a study of blood T cell repertoires in COVID-19. Overall study: Sites in the United States, Italy and Spain provided acute and convalescent COVID-19 samples. PBMCs, B-cell-depleted T cells, or T cells provided the cDNA or gDNA that made up the material.

As originally analysed: Estimated nucleated cell counts came from reference gene primer amplification. TCRdb keeps only in-frame clones here, not all; method: immunoSEQ multiplex PCR. V, J and clone size derive from that table, while D and trimming were established from the DNA sequence. The data show 51,000 or so clones, nearly 90% seen once. The CDR3 runs 15 residues. From germline, CDR1 is GTSNPN and CDR2 SVGIG (reference sequence). Trimming pared 0 bases from V and 3 bases from J, leaving 14 bases between. The J gene is TRBJ1-1, the V gene TRBV30, with D hard to call. Specimen: peripheral blood. The receptor's source is a man older than 75 with active or convalescent COVID-19. In DNA form, the CDR3 reads TGTGCCTGGAGTGTAACAGCGGCCCCAGACACTGAAGCTTTCTTT. Translated: CAWSVTAAPDTEAFF.